This TCR beta chain was obtained from a study of shared clonotypes between healthy human individuals. Cells designated naive CD8 were CD45RO-negative and were positively selected for CCR7, with terminally differentiated effector memory CD45RA+ cells excluded. Trimming left V 7 bases short and J 0 bases short, with 12 bases between. The CDR3 runs to 14 residues. Germline lookup yields CDR1 MNHNS and CDR2 SASEGT. Sequencing used immunoSEQ multiplex PCR; TCRdb keeps in-frame clones, though not all of them. The table includes hundreds of thousands of clones, 90% to 97% detected once. The material sequenced was naive CD8+ T cells sorted from blood. The sequence was collected from a man aged 25-45 years in good health. This chain uses TRBV6-1 with TRBJ1-2; D is unclear. CDR3 DNA: TGTGCCAGCACGGAAAGGTCCGCTAACTATGGCTACACCTTC. It codes for CASTERSANYGYTF.